This TCR beta chain was identified in a study of cytomegalovirus exposure and HLA in healthy donors. The wider study: A previous analysis identified approximately 110 million unique TCR beta sequences derived from around 180 million T cells.

In the case of this clone: Its target is unknown.

PCR amplification relied on 60 Vbeta primers (plus 13 Jbeta primers). Using immunoSEQ multiplex PCR, the repertoire was profiled, and TCRdb retains in-frame clones only, with some absent. Among approximately 150,000 clones, approximately 83% were seen once, and the ten largest hold over 3%. Study-wide findings and caveats: Most TCR sequences were rare, but some public TCRs occurred in many donors. TCR beta sequences reportedly predicted most subjects' HLA-A and HLA-B alleles accurately. Confirmation was obtained in vitro that three CMV-associated chains are specific for CMV antigens.

The CDR3 extends over 14 amino acids. From germline, CDR1 is MRHNA and CDR2 SNTAGT. V was trimmed by 5 bases and J by 4 bases, leaving 12 bases between them. The chain employs TRBV6-4 and TRBJ1-5; TRBD1 might be the D (5 bases). Input material: PBMCs. The receptor comes from a male donor in good health and CMV-seronegative. The CDR3 DNA follows: TGTGCCAGCAGTACAGGTGACCTTAATCAGCCCCAGCATTTT. As protein: CASSTGDLNQPQHF.